The present entry profiles one T cell receptor beta chain with its context. Germline V CDR1 and CDR2: SGHTA, FQGNSA. The CDR3 has 14 amino acids. V lost 4 bases, J lost 4 bases, and 14 bases lay in between. Only in-frame clones appear in the TCRdb table, and some are missing; sequencing was by immunoSEQ multiplex PCR. The profile shows 55,000 or so clones, about three quarters of them singletons. The entry originates in a study of blood T cell repertoires in COVID-19. Sequencing was performed on peripheral blood. The chain joins TRBV7-2 to TRBJ2-7; a possible D gene is TRBD1 (5 bases). The clonotype comes from a man aged 25 to 45 with COVID-19, enrolled during active disease. DNA of the CDR3: TGTGCCAGCAGCTCTTACCATCAGGGTTACGAGCAGTACTTC. Protein sequence: CASSSYHQGYEQYF.